This T cell receptor (beta chain) was recorded in a study of shared clonotypes between healthy human individuals (TCRdb year 2020). A note on the overall study: The cohort comprised two women and three men aged 18 to 49 years. To estimate repertoire size and how much clonotype sharing occurs between individuals, the study deeply sequenced the blood TCR repertoires of five healthy adults. Each donor's leukapheresis produced roughly between roughly 0.85 and 9.5 billion PBMCs. For each donor, CD4 naive and CD4 memory were each run on three plates, CD8 naive on two plates, and CD8 memory on one plate. Libraries were prepared and TCR repertoires were sequenced by different laboratories using diverse techniques, in order to increase sequencing depth and limit assay-specific biases.

V was cut back by 1 base and J by 0 bases, leaving a gap of 8 bases between them. Reading from cysteine to phenylalanine, the CDR3 counts 15 amino acids. Only the CDR3 DNA stays, 45 bases, in frame from base 1. Sequences SEHNR (CDR1) and FQNEAQ (CDR2) are obtained from the germline V gene (reference sequence). Results the study describes overall, beyond this receptor: Compared with non-shared clonotypes, clonotypes shared by all four sorted-subset donors had higher generation probabilities. Across a few donors, approximately 5% of naive CD4, more than 3% of naive CD8, around 2.5% of memory CD4, and approximately 0.4% of memory CD8 clonotypes were shared. Pairwise subsampling indicated that sequencing depth was expected to affect the degree of clonotype sharing among donors. Only blood was sampled, and tissue TCR repertoires likely differ from those in blood. Because the study included only a small number of donors, the genetic and exposure-history diversity represented was limited. Naive subsets generally had larger estimated clonotype richness than memory subsets did. Incomplete sequencing was indicated by rarefaction of sorted-subset datasets, despite the large sequencing depth.

A word on this clone: Its binding antigen is unknown. No base qualities exist here, and no much larger clone lies one base off it. This specimen includes other DNA sequences encoding the same CDR3.

CD8 naive samples were CD45RO-negative cells positively selected for CCR7, giving a CD45RA+CCR7+ population that excluded TemRA cells. The donors were healthy, HIV-negative adults who had no recently reported acute infections or vaccinations. Every donor was a Caucasian adult living in Nashville, Tennessee, USA. After blood collection by leukapheresis, PBMCs were isolated using Ficoll-Histopaque density gradient centrifugation and then cryopreserved in the vapor phase of liquid nitrogen. Purity and quantity of every magnetically sorted T cell population were checked by analytical flow cytometry. Genomic DNA was isolated from every sorted fraction and measured by UV absorbance on a Nanodrop 2000c. Using the deep immunoSEQ assay, TCR CDR3 regions were amplified from genomic DNA by multiplex PCR. For each cell subset, the extracted genomic DNA was distributed evenly across all wells of several immunoSEQ 96-well plates, and each plate served as one replicate. For sorted subsets, roughly 200 ng of genomic DNA, equivalent to some 33,000 T cell genomes, went into each replicate PCR. Purified libraries were measured with a Qubit 3.0 fluorometer, size-checked on a Bioanalyzer 2100, and measured again with the KAPA Library Quantification kit. A separate single-read 150-cycle Illumina NextSeq 550 flow cell was used to sequence each immunoSEQ 96-well plate. On the authors' methods: Because the immunoSEQ output included only junctional sequences and no quality scores, the filtering could not be the same as the filtering used for full-length reads. Sequences were annotated with PyIR, a Python wrapper for IgBLAST v1.9, using IMGT germline references to assign V/J genes and CDR3. Reads were filtered out if the reads had weak V/J assignments (E-value above 1e-6), no CDR3, stop codons, out-of-frame junctions, or ambiguous translated residues. V3J clonotypes were defined by identical inferred V gene, J gene, and CDR3 amino acid sequence. Percentage overlap between repertoires was computed as shared unique clonotypes divided by the size of the smaller repertoire. Repertoire richness was assessed with RTK rarefaction, the Chao1 estimator, and Recon v2.1 estimates of unobserved clonotypes. OLGA was used to compute generation probabilities for all TCRbeta clonotypes that the gDNA method yielded from several donors. TCRdb retrieved this table from immuneACCESS and kept in-frame rearrangements only. Not all clones are present; in checked studies, unresolved V genes account for under half, and no reason is known for the remainder. V and J calls and clone size are copied from that table; D and trimming were computed from the DNA. This sample holds about 1,900,000 clones; approximately 94% were observed only once. Together, the top ten hold 0.9% to 1.5% of the sample.

The sequence is built from TRBV7-9 and TRBJ2-3, with TRBD1 perhaps the D gene, on 6 matching bases. This clonotype was sampled from a man younger than 35 in good health. Sequencing was done on a sample of naive CD8+ T cells sorted from blood. Reading the label with the study, this specimen's cell subset or site is: CD45RA+CCR7+. The CDR3 amino acid sequence is: CASSLGTASTDTQYF. The sequenced DNA: TGTGCCAGCAGCTTAGGGACAGCAAGCACAGATACGCAGTATTTT.